Following are 5 T cell receptor beta chains from one sample sequenced in a study of control samples from healthy donors and cancer patients. Profiling relied on immunoSEQ multiplex PCR, and the TCRdb table lists in-frame clones only, not all of them. There are some 140,000 clones in the sample; more than 85% occur only once, and approximately 8.6% lies in the top ten. The sequencing input was blood. These TCRs come from a woman aged 30 to 39 in good health.

The chain uses TRBV19 and TRBJ2-1; 9 bases are a match to TRBD1. Germline CDR1 and CDR2: LNHDA and SQIVND (reference sequence). Unmatched junction bases numbered 7, after V lost 7 bases and J lost 3 bases. The CDR3 totals 15 residues. The CDR3 spells CASTLDRGGYNEQFF. The CDR3 DNA reads as TGTGCCAGTACTCTGGACAGGGGAGGCTACAATGAGCAGTTCTTC.

V usage is TRBV9 and J usage is TRBJ1-6; D not certain. The CDR3 has 13 residues. Looked up from germline, CDR1 is SGDLS and CDR2 is YYNGEE. V was shortened by 4 bases and J by 8 bases, with 10 bases between the two germline ends. The CDR3 DNA follows: TGTGCCAGCAGCCCTATTTTGGATTCACCCCTCCACTTT. Translated, it gives CASSPILDSPLHF.

V and J are TRBV28 and TRBJ1-5; unclear D gene. The CDR3 loop spans 14 amino acids. Germline lookup yields CDR1 MDHEN and CDR2 SYDVKM. V dropped 6 bases and J dropped 1 base, with 10 bases sitting between them. This chain's CDR3 is CASRRGHSNQPQHF. The DNA of the CDR3 is TGTGCCAGCAGGAGAGGGCACAGCAATCAGCCCCAGCATTTT.

The J gene is TRBJ1-4, the V gene TRBV5-1; possibly TRBD1 for D (6 bases). The CDR3 runs to 13 residues. Trimming removed 4 bases at V and 7 bases at J, with 11 bases between. Germline lookup yields CDR1 SGHRS and CDR2 YFSETQ. The CDR3 coding sequence is TGCGCCAGCAGCCTGAGGGGGGGTGAAAAACTGTTTTTT. Translating it yields CASSLRGGEKLFF.

The gene calls are TRBV24-1 and TRBJ1-3; the D is unclear. V was pared by 5 bases and J by 0 bases, with 10 bases between. The CDR3 covers 15 residues. The germline CDR1 and CDR2 sequences are KGHDR and SFDVKD. CDR3 DNA: TGTGCCACCAGTGTAGTCCCCTTCTCTGGAAACACCATATATTTT. It specifies CATSVVPFSGNTIYF.